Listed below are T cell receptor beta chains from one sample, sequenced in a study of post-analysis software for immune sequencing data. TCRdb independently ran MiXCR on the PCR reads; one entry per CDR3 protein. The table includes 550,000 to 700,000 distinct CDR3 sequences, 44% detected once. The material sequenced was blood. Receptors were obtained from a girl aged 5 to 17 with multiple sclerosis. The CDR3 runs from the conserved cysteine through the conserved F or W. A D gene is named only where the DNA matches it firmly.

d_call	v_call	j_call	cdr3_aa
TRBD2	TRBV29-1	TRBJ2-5	CSSGGQLETQYF
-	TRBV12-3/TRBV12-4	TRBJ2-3	CASTPLKGRGTDTQYF
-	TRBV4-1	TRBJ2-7	CASSPSPGPYEQYF
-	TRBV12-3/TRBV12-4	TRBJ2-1	CAGVYNEQFF
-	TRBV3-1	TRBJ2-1	CASSQEFSSYNEQFF
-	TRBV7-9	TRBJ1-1	CASSFTGLSNTEAFF
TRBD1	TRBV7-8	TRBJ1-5	CASSLGWDSHQPQHF
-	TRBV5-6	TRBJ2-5	CASSPRGIGETQYF
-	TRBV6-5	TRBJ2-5	CASSYPTGSGTQYF
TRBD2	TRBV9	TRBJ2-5	CASSEGLAGETQYF
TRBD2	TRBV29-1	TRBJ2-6	CSVRSGGSGANVLTF
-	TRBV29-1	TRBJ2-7	CSVDGWDNSYEQYF
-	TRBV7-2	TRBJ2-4	CASSLDAAKNIQYF
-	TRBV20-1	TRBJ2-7	CSAPPKPGSYEQYF
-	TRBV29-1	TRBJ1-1	CGVEGRVGPEAFF
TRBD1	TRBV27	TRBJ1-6	CASRTGGNSPLHF
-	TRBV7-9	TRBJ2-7	CASSLSGHQYF
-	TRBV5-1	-	CASSFTSAGGFNEQYF
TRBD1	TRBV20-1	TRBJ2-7	CSAAQGTTYEQYF
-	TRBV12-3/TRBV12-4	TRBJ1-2	CASSVGSGLNYGYTF
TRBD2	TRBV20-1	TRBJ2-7	CSARPPGGTAAYEQYF
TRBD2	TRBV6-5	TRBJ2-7	CASSYLAGGKDSYEQYF
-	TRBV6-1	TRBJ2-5	CANNYFETQYF
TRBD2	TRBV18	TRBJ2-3	CASSPRAGGRRDTQYF
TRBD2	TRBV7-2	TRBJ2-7	CASSLGRGLAGGSEQYF
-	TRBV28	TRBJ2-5	CASSRKGGDETQYF
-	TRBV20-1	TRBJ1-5	CSAPTQGGARGNQPQHF
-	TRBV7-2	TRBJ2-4	CASSLVGSQGLRAQYF
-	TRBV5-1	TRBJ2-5	CASSLVVGETQYF
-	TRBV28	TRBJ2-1	CASSPQVAQFF
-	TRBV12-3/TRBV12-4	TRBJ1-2	CASSLVPSDGPYGYTF
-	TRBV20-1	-	CSVRRSGGARYEQYF
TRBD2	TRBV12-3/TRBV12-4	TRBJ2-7	CASRSGANYEQYF
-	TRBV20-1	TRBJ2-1	CSASLGQDYNEQFF
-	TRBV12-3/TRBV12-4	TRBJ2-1	CASTGFGGINHNEQFF
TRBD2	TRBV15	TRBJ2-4	CATSSGTSENIQYF
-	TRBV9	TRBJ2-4	CASSAGVGKNIQYF
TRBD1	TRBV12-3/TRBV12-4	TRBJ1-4	CASRPHRGEKLFF
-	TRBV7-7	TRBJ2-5	CASSLRTGGGETQYF
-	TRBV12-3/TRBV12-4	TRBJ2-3	CASSFAWSSSTDAQDF
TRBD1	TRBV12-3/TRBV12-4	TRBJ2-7	CASSLFPGQTYEQYF
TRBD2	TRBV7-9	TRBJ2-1	CASSGLGLGNEQFF
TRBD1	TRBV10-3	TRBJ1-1	CAIRDRDLNTEAFF
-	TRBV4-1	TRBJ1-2	CASSQDHKDNYGYTF
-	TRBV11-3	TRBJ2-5	CASSLGAGARKTQYF
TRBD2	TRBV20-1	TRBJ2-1	CSASGGTRYYNEQFF